The present TCR beta chain was sequenced within a study of blood T cell repertoires in COVID-19. Study details: The United States, Italy and Spain provided the acute and convalescent COVID-19 samples. T cells, B-cell-depleted T cells, or PBMCs provided the cDNA or gDNA that served as material.

Trimming removed 10 bases from V and 6 bases from J; junction bases left unmatched: 9. Germline lookup yields CDR1 MNHEY and CDR2 SMNVEV (reference sequence). This CDR3 region has 13 residues. Generated by immunoSEQ multiplex PCR, the TCRdb table keeps only in-frame clones and is missing some. The table lists around 270,000 clones, 91% of them singletons. The chain is built from TRBV27 and TRBJ2-3, with 8 positions matching TRBD1. The sample was peripheral blood. The receptor's source is a person aged 18 to 29 with COVID-19, enrolled during active disease. As DNA, the CDR3 is TGTGCCACCCACACGACAGGGGAGGATACGCAGTATTTT. It codes for CATHTTGEDTQYF.